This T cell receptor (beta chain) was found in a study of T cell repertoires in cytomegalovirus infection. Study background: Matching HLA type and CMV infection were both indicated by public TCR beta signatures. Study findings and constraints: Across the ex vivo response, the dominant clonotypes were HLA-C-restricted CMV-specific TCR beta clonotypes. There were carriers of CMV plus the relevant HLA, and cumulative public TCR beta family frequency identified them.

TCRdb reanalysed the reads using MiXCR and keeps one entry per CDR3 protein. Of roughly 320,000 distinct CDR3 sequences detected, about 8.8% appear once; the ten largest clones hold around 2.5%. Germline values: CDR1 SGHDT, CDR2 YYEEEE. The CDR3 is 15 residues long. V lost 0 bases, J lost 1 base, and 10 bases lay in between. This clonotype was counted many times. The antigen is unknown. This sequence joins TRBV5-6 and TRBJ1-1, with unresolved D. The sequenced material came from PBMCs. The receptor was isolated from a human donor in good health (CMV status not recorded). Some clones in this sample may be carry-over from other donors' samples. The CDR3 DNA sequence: TGTGCCAGCAGCTTGGACGCCTGGGCGAACACTGAAGCTTTCTTT. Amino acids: CASSLDAWANTEAFF.